One sample yielded the 9 T cell receptor beta chains listed below, sequenced in a study of blood T cell repertoires in COVID-19. Data came from immunoSEQ multiplex PCR; TCRdb stores just in-frame clones and leaves some out. The sample consists of hundreds of thousands of clones, 85% to 90% of them appearing once. The sequenced material came from peripheral blood. Receptors originate from a man aged 50 to 59 with acute or convalescent COVID-19.

The gene calls are TRBV6-1 and TRBJ1-6; 7 bases agree with TRBD1. CDR1 is MNHNS, CDR2 SASEGT, per germline. The CDR3 loop spans 18 amino acids. V shed 4 bases, J shed 0 bases, and the junction held 9 bases outside the gene matches. Here the CDR3 DNA reads TGTGCCAGCAGTGTAATAGGACAGGACAGCTCCTATAATTCACCCCTCCACTTT. It encodes CASSVIGQDSSYNSPLHF.

The genes are TRBV5-6 and TRBJ1-2, with a weak D call TRBD1 (6 bases). With 3 bases removed from V and 3 bases from J, the gap between germline ends came to 9 bases. The CDR3 contains 13 residues. The germline V gene has CDR1 SGHDT and CDR2 YYEEEE. CDR3 bases: TGTGCCAGCAGCTCAGGGGAGCACTATGGCTACACCTTC. Amino acids: CASSSGEHYGYTF.

The chain joins TRBV5-1 to TRBJ1-1; D is unclear. This CDR3 spans 17 amino acids. Trimming pared 2 bases from V and 1 base from J, leaving 18 bases between. CDR1 is SGHRS and CDR2 is YFSETQ in the germline V gene. The CDR3 region is CASSFGVDFSANTEAFF. CDR3 coding DNA: TGCGCCAGCAGCTTTGGGGTGGACTTCTCAGCGAACACTGAAGCTTTCTTT.

V is TRBV3-1 (or the pseudogene TRBV3-2) and J is TRBJ1-2, with 12 bases matching TRBD1. CDR1 and CDR2 from the germline V gene are LGHDT and YNNKEL (reference sequence). J was trimmed by 4 bases and V by 4 bases; bases with no gene match: 13. The length of the CDR3 is 18 residues. As DNA, the CDR3 is TGTGCCAGCAGCCCAGGCCCGGGACAGGGGGCCAATGGCTATGGCTACACCTTC. Its translation is CASSPGPGQGANGYGYTF.

The chain combines TRBV6-6 with TRBJ2-7, with 9 bases lining up with TRBD1. Germline CDR1 MNHNY, CDR2 SVGAGI (reference sequence). Trimming at V came to 5 bases and at J to 0 bases, leaving 8 bases not matched to a gene. This CDR3 is 16 amino acids long. The CDR3, as DNA: TGTGCCAGCAGTGTGGGGACAGGGTCCAGCTCCTACGAGCAGTACTTC. Its translation is CASSVGTGSSSYEQYF.

The chain links TRBV20-1 to TRBJ2-5; 8 bases are a match to TRBD2. J gave up 1 base and V 3 bases, and 7 bases lay outside the gene matches. CDR1 and CDR2 (germline): DFQATT, SNEGSKA (reference sequence). This CDR3 comprises 15 residues. Here the CDR3 DNA reads TGCAGTGCTAGTCGCGGAGCGGGGGCCCAAGAGACCCAGTACTTC. Its protein product is CSASRGAGAQETQYF.

The J gene is TRBJ1-1, the V gene TRBV27, with 8 bases matching TRBD1. CDR3 length equals 15 residues. Trimming removed 6 bases from V and 4 bases from J; junction bases left unmatched: 10. The germline gives CDR1 MNHEY, CDR2 SMNVEV (reference sequence). CDR3 sequence reads: CASSPRTGRVTEAFF. Written as DNA, the CDR3 is TGTGCCAGCAGCCCACGGACAGGGCGGGTCACTGAAGCTTTCTTT.

The J gene is TRBJ2-2, the V gene TRBV11-2; 9 nucleotides align to TRBD1. With 3 bases clipped from V and 8 bases from J, the junction kept 4 bases outside the gene matches. Looked up from germline, CDR1 is SGHAT and CDR2 is FQNNGV. The CDR3 runs to 14 residues. CDR3 amino acids: CASSFGTGFGELFF. The CDR3 nucleotides read TGTGCCAGCAGCTTTGGGACAGGGTTTGGGGAGCTGTTTTTT. The full variable domain, with the rest looked up from reference TRBV11-2 and TRBJ2-2, is EAGVAQSPRYKIIEKRQSVAFWCNPISGHATLYWYQQILGQGPKLLIQFQNNGVVDDSQLPKDRFSAERLKGVDSTLKIQPAKLEDSAVYLCASSFGTGFGELFFGEGSRLTVL.

The chain uses TRBV19 and TRBJ1-4; D is possibly TRBD1 (6 bases). V lost 4 bases and J 8 bases, leaving 20 bases between the germline ends. The germline V gene encodes CDR1 LNHDA and CDR2 SQIVND (reference sequence). The CDR3 contains 16 residues. The CDR3 is CASSTRTRGEKEKLFF. In DNA form, the CDR3 reads TGTGCCAGTAGTACCCGAACCAGGGGCGAGAAGGAAAAACTGTTTTTT.